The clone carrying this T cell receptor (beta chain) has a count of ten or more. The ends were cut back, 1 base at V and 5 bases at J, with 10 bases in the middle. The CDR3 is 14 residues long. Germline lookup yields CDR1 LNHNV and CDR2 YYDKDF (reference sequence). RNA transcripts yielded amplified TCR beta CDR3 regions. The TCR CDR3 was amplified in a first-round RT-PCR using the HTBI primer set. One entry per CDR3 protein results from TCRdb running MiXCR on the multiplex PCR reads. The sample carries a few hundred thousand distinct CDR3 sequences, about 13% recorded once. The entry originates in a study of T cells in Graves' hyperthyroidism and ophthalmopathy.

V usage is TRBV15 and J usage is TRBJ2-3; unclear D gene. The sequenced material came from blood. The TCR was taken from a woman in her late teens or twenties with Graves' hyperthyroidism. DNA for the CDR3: TGTGCCACCAGCAGAGCTGGATGGGTAGATACGCAGTATTTT. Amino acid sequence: CATSRAGWVDTQYF.